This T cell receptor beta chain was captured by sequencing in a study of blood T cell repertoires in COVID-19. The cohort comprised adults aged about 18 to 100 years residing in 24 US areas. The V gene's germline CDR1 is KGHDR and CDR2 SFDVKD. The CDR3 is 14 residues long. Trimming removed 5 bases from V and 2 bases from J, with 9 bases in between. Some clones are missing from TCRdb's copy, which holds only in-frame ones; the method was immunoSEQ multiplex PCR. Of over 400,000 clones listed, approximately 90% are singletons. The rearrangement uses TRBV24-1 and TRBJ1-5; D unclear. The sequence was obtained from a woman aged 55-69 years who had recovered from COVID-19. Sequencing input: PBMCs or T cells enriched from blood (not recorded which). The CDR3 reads CATSGGLGNQPQHF. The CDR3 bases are TGTGCCACCAGTGGAGGGTTAGGCAATCAGCCCCAGCATTTT.